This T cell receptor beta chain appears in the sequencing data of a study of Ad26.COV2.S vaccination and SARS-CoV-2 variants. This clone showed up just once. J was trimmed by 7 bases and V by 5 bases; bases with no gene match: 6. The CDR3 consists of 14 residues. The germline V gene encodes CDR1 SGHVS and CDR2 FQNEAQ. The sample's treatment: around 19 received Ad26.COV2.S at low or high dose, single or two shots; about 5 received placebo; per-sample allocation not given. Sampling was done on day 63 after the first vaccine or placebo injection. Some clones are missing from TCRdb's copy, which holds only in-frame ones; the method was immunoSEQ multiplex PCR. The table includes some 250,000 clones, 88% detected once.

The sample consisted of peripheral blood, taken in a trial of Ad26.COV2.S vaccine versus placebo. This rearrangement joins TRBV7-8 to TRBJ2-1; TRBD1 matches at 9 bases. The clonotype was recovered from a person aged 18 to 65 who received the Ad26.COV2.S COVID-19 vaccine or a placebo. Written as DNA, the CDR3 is TGTGCCAGCAGCGTTACGACAGGGGGAAATGAGCAGTTCTTC. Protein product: CASSVTTGGNEQFF.